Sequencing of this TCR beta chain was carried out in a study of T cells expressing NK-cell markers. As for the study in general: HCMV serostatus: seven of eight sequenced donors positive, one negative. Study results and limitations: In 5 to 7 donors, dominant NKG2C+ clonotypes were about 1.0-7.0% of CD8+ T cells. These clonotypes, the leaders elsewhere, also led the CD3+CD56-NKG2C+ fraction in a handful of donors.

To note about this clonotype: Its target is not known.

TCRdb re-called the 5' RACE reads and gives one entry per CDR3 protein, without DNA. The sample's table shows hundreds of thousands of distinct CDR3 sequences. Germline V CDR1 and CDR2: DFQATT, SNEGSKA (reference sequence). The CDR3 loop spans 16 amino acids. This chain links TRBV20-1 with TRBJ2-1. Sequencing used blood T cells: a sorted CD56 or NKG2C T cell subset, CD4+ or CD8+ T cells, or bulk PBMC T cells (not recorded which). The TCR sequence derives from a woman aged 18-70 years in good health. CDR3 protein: CSARTQVTRSYNEQFF.